This TCR beta chain was retrieved from a study of early T cells in non-severe SARS-CoV-2 infection. Study in general: Sequenced material consisted of bulk RNA (from unsorted whole blood), and chains were unpaired. The study, taken as a whole, reports: VDJdb matching, biased toward anti-spike CD8 responses, missed private and CD4 specificities.

Unique molecular identifiers (one per individual cDNA molecule) were attached. MiXCR, applied by TCRdb to the 5' RACE reads, yields one record per CDR3 protein. The sample has about 66,000 distinct CDR3 sequences, 15% to 20% seen once. About this clonotype: What it binds is not known.

The CDR3 runs to 15 residues. Trimming removed 2 bases from V and 4 bases from J, with 15 bases in between. CDR1 is SGDLS and CDR2 is YYNGEE in the germline V gene. The TCR comes from an adult who was a healthcare worker with PCR-confirmed SARS-CoV-2 infection or an uninfected control (not recorded which). The sample consisted of whole blood, taken at baseline. This sequence joins TRBV9 and TRBJ2-5; a possible D gene is TRBD1 (6 bases). The CDR3 DNA follows: TGTGCCAGCAGCGTGGGGATACAGGGCTCAGAGACCCAGTACTTC. Protein product: CASSVGIQGSETQYF.